One sample yielded the 7 T cell receptor beta chains listed below, sequenced in a study of identifying expanded T cells in peripheral blood. Sequencing was performed with immunoSEQ multiplex PCR; in TCRdb, only in-frame clones are kept and a portion is missing. Here the sample spans 70,000 to 100,000 clones, around 85% being singletons. The sample was blood. All receptors come from a person aged 18 to 75 in good health.

J is TRBJ2-3 and V is TRBV7-9; D remains unclear. The CDR3 spans 15 residues. V was clipped by 0 bases and J by 2 bases, with 9 bases between them. The V gene's germline CDR1 is SEHNR and CDR2 FQNEAQ (reference sequence). The DNA of the CDR3 is TGTGCCAGCAGCTTAGCCAGCGTTTCCACAGATACGCAGTATTTT. This encodes CASSLASVSTDTQYF. Looking up the rest from reference TRBV7-9 and TRBJ2-3 gives the full variable domain: DTGVSQNPRHKITKRGQNVTFRCDPISEHNRLYWYRQTLGQGPEFLTYFQNEAQLEKSRLLSDRFSAERPKGSFSTLEIQRTEQGDSAMYLCASSLASVSTDTQYFGPGTRLTVL.

The rearrangement links TRBV5-6 to TRBJ2-7; D unclear. The germline V and J ends were trimmed by 4 bases and 5 bases, with 10 bases remaining between them. The CDR3 has 12 residues. Germline V gives CDR1 SGHDT, CDR2 YYEEEE. In DNA, the CDR3 is TGTGCCAGCAGCGGTGAGACGGACGAGCAGTACTTC. It is translated as CASSGETDEQYF.

This clone was picked up one time. The CDR3 DNA sequence: TGCGCCAGCAGCCAAGACCCAAACAAGGCCTCCGGAAACACCATATATTTT. It specifies CASSQDPNKASGNTIYF. This rearrangement joins TRBV4-3 to TRBJ1-3, with D unresolved. The CDR3 extends over 17 amino acids. Trimming took off 0 bases at V and 4 bases at J, with 16 bases between the two ends. The germline V gene encodes CDR1 LGHNA and CDR2 YSLEER.

This clone was picked up one time. This chain connects TRBV5-4 to TRBJ1-6, with D perhaps TRBD1 (6 bases). The germline V and J ends were trimmed by 2 bases and 9 bases, with 15 bases remaining between them. This CDR3 is built from 15 residues. The germline gives CDR1 SGHNT, CDR2 YYREEE (reference sequence). CDR3 sequence reads: CASSFRTAYTSPLHF. The CDR3 bases are TGTGCCAGCAGCTTTCGGACAGCTTACACTTCACCCCTCCACTTT.

The rearrangement links TRBV18 to TRBJ2-4; D assignment may be TRBD1 or TRBD2 (5 bases each). CDR1 and CDR2 from the germline V gene are KGHSH and LQKENI. V was cut by 3 bases and J by 5 bases, with 17 bases left in between. This CDR3 region has 16 residues. The DNA of the CDR3 is TGTGCCAGCTCACCCCCTTGGGGGACCGGCCAAAACATTCAGTACTTC. Translating it yields CASSPPWGTGQNIQYF. Full variable domain (missing parts from reference TRBV18 and TRBJ2-4): NAGVMQNPRHLVRRRGQEARLRCSPMKGHSHVYWYRQLPEEGLKFMVYLQKENIIDESGMPKERFSAEFPKEGPSILRIQQVVRGDSAAYFCASSPPWGTGQNIQYFGAGTRLSVL.

CDR3 in DNA: TGTGCCTGGAGTGTAATGGGCAGGGCGAACACTGAAGCTTTCTTT. This translates into CAWSVMGRANTEAFF. The chain links TRBV30 to TRBJ1-1, with a tentative D call TRBD1 (5 bases). The CDR3 length is 15 residues. CDR1 GTSNPN and CDR2 SVGIG come from the germline V gene (reference sequence). Trimming left V 0 bases short and J 1 base short, with 12 bases between.

V and J are TRBV18 and TRBJ1-4; 7 bases fit TRBD1. Looked up from germline, CDR1 is KGHSH and CDR2 is LQKENI. This CDR3 has 15 amino acids. The J segment lost 4 bases and the V segment lost 2 bases, leaving 4 bases of the junction unmatched. The CDR3 here is CASSPRTGLNEKLFF. Written as DNA, the CDR3 is TGTGCCAGCTCACCAAGGACAGGTCTTAATGAAAAACTGTTTTTT.